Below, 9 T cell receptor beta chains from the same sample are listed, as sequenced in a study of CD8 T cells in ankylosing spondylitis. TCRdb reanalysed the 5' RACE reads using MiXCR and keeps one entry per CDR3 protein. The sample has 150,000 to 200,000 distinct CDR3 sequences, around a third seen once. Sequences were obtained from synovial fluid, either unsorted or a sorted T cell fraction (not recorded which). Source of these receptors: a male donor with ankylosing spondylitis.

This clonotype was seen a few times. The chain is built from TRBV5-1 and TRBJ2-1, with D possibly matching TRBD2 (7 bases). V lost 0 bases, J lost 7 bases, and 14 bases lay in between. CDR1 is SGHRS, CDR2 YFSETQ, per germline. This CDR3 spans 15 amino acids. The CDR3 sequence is CASSLGGGGKNEQFF. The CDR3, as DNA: TGCGCCAGCAGCTTGGGGGGCGGGGGCAAGAATGAGCAGTTCTTC.

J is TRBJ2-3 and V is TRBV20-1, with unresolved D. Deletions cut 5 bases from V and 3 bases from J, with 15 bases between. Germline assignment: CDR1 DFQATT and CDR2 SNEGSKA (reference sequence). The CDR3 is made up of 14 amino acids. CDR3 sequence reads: CSAQISWGTDTQYF. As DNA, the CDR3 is TGCAGTGCTCAGATTTCGTGGGGTACAGATACGCAGTATTTT.

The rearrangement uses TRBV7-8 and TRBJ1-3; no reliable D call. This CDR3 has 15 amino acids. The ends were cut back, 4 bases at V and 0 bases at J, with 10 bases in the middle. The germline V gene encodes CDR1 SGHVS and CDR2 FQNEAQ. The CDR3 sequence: CASSYQTVSGNTIYF. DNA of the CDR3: TGTGCCAGCAGCTATCAGACCGTCTCTGGAAACACCATATATTTT.

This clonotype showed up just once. CDR3 amino acids: CATSVGGRKGEKLFF. The CDR3 DNA reads TGTGCCACCTCCGTAGGGGGGAGGAAAGGTGAAAAACTGTTTTTT. V and J are TRBV6-1 and TRBJ1-4; TRBD1 might be the D (6 bases). V lost 10 bases and J 7 bases, leaving 22 bases between the germline ends. The length of the CDR3 is 15 residues. Germline V gene sequence: CDR1 MNHNS, CDR2 SASEGT.

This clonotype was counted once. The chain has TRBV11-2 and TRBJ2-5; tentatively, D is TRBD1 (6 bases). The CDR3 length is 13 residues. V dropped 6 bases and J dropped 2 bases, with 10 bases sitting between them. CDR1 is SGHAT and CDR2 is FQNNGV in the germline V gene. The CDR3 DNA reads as TGTGCCAGCAGTCAGGGGCATCAAGAGACCCAGTACTTC. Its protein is CASSQGHQETQYF.

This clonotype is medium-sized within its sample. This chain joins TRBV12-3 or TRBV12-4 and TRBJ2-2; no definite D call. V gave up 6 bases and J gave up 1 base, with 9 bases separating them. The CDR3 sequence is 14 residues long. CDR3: CASRPTQNTGELFF. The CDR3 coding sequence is TGTGCCAGCAGACCCACACAGAACACCGGGGAGCTGTTTTTT.

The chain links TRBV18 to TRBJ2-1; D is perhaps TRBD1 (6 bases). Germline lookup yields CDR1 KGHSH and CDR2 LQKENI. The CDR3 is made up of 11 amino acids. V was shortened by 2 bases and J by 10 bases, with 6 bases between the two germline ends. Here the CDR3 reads CASSPDREQFF. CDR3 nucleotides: TGTGCCAGCTCACCAGACAGGGAGCAGTTCTTC.

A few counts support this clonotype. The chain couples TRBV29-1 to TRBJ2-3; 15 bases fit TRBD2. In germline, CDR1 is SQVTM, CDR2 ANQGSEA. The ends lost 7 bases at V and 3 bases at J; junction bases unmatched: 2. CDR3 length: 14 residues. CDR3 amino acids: CSAGTSGGTDTQYF. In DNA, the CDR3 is TGCAGCGCGGGGACTAGCGGGGGGACAGATACGCAGTATTTT.

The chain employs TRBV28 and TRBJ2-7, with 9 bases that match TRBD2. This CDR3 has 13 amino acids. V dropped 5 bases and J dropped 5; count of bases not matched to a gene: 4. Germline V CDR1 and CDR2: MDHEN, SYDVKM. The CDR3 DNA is TGTGCCAGCAGTCCTCCTAGCGGGAACGAGCAGTACTTC. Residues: CASSPPSGNEQYF.